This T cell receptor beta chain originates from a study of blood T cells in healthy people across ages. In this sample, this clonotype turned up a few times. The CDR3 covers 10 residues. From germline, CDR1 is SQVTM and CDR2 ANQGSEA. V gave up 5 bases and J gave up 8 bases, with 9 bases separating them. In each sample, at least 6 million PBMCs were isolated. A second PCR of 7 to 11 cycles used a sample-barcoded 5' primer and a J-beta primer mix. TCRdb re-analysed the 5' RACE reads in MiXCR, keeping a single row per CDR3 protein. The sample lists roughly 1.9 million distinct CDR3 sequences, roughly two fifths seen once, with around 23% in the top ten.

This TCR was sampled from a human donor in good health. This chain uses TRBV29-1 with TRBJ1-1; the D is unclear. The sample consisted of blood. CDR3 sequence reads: CSVMPNEAFF. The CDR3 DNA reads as TGCAGCGTTATGCCAAACGAAGCTTTCTTT.